The 14 T cell receptor beta chains listed next were all sequenced from one sample in a study of cytomegalovirus exposure and HLA in healthy donors. The PCR employed 60 Vbeta primers together with 13 Jbeta primers. Only in-frame clones appear in the TCRdb table, and some are missing; sequencing was by immunoSEQ multiplex PCR. This table holds about 140,000 clones, around 75% found once. Specimen: PBMCs. These receptors all stem from a man aged 35-49 years in good health and CMV-seronegative.

This rearrangement joins TRBV5-1 to TRBJ2-2; the match to TRBD1 covers 11 bases. J lost 7 bases, V lost 4 bases, and 12 bases had no gene match. CDR1 and CDR2 from the germline V gene are SGHRS and YFSETQ. There are 17 residues in the CDR3. This chain's CDR3 is CASSRRGQGAGGGELFF. DNA for the CDR3: TGCGCCAGCAGCAGGAGAGGACAGGGGGCAGGTGGCGGGGAGCTGTTTTTT.

Of note for this clone: The sample holds other DNA sequences that translate to the same CDR3. V gene TRBV27 combines with J gene TRBJ1-3; unclear D gene. This CDR3 is 13 amino acids long. Trimming stripped 2 bases from V and 3 bases from J, with 5 bases between. The germline V gene has CDR1 MNHEY and CDR2 SMNVEV (reference sequence). The CDR3 DNA sequence: TGTGCCAGCAGTTTAACAGTTGGAAACACCATATATTTT. Translating gives CASSLTVGNTIYF.

CDR3: CASSHPRTGAGSGANVLTF. The CDR3 bases are TGCGCCAGCAGCCACCCCCGGACAGGCGCCGGCTCTGGGGCCAACGTCCTGACTTTC. This chain connects TRBV4-1 to TRBJ2-6, with 7 bases that match TRBD1. Trimming at V came to 3 bases and at J to 0 bases, leaving 11 bases not matched to a gene. CDR1 is MGHRA and CDR2 is YSYEKL in the germline V gene. This CDR3 is built from 19 residues.

The chain combines TRBV27 with TRBJ2-1, with D possibly being TRBD2 (6 bases). Germline V lookup: CDR1 MNHEY, CDR2 SMNVEV (reference sequence). Trimming left V 6 bases short and J 5 bases short, with 17 bases between. The CDR3 is 15 amino acids. The CDR3 sequence: CASRERAGYDNEQFF. As DNA, the CDR3 is TGTGCCAGCAGGGAAAGGGCGGGATATGACAATGAGCAGTTCTTC.

The chain is built from TRBV18 and TRBJ2-1; possibly TRBD1 for D (7 bases). This CDR3 has 13 amino acids. V gave up 0 bases and J gave up 9 bases, with 9 bases separating them. The V gene's germline CDR1 is KGHSH and CDR2 LQKENI. The CDR3 DNA sequence: TGTGCCAGCTCACCACCCAGGGGGGTTGAGCAGTTCTTC. This codes for CASSPPRGVEQFF.

V gene TRBV7-9 combines with J gene TRBJ2-5, with D perhaps matching TRBD1 (5 bases). The CDR3 covers 15 residues. Germline CDR1 and CDR2: SEHNR and FQNEAQ (reference sequence). Deletions cut 1 base from V and 4 bases from J, with 13 bases between. The CDR3 here is CASSLGQTPLETQYF. Written as DNA, the CDR3 is TGTGCCAGCAGCTTAGGACAGACTCCCTTAGAGACCCAGTACTTC. Drawing the rest from reference TRBV7-9 and TRBJ2-5, the complete variable domain is DTGVSQNPRHKITKRGQNVTFRCDPISEHNRLYWYRQTLGQGPEFLTYFQNEAQLEKSRLLSDRFSAERPKGSFSTLEIQRTEQGDSAMYLCASSLGQTPLETQYFGPGTRLLVL.

This chain links TRBV28 with TRBJ1-2; 9 positions match TRBD1. The CDR3 is made up of 15 amino acids. Losses at the gene ends were 5 bases for V and 7 bases for J; bases not matched to a gene: 11. Looked up from germline, CDR1 is MDHEN and CDR2 is SYDVKM. CDR3 coding DNA: TGTGCCAGCAGTCCCGGGACAGGGCCCCGCGGTGGCTACACCTTC. Translated: CASSPGTGPRGGYTF.

The rearrangement joins TRBV5-1 to TRBJ2-2; 7 nucleotides match TRBD2. From germline, CDR1 is SGHRS and CDR2 YFSETQ. There are 15 residues in the CDR3. Unmatched junction bases numbered 4, after V lost 0 bases and J lost 5 bases. The CDR3 loop is CASSLEGGETGELFF. CDR3 nucleotide sequence: TGCGCCAGCAGCTTGGAGGGAGGGGAGACCGGGGAGCTGTTTTTT.

The chain recombines TRBV5-1 with TRBJ2-7, with 8 bases fitting TRBD2. V lost 2 bases to trimming and J lost 0 bases; unmatched junction nucleotides: 10. The CDR3 covers 17 residues. Germline assignment: CDR1 SGHRS and CDR2 YFSETQ. CDR3 DNA sequence: TGCGCCAGCAGCTTCCGACAAGGTGGGACTAGCTCCTACGAGCAGTACTTC. Amino acid sequence: CASSFRQGGTSSYEQYF.

This clone was seen a handful of times. The chain uses TRBV7-8 and TRBJ2-7; 7 nucleotides match TRBD2. In germline, CDR1 is SGHVS, CDR2 FQNEAQ. The V gene end was trimmed by 1 base and the J gene end by 5 bases; junction bases not matched to a gene: 5. This CDR3 region has 14 residues. As DNA, the CDR3 is TGTGCCAGCAGCTTAGGCGGGAGTATGGACGAGCAGTACTTC. Translating it yields CASSLGGSMDEQYF.

The genes are TRBV6-6 and TRBJ2-3; 8 nucleotides match TRBD1. With 4 bases clipped from V and 4 bases from J, the junction kept 7 bases outside the gene matches. CDR1 is MNHNY and CDR2 is SVGAGI in the germline V gene (reference sequence). The CDR3 extends over 15 amino acids. CDR3 in amino acids: CASSSGQGLADTQYF. As DNA, the CDR3 is TGTGCCAGCAGTTCCGGACAGGGACTCGCAGATACGCAGTATTTT.

The gene calls are TRBV7-9 and TRBJ2-1, with 7 bases identical to TRBD2. After removal of 3 bases from V and 6 bases from J, the junction contained 2 bases not matched to a gene. CDR3 length equals 13 residues. Germline CDR1 SEHNR, CDR2 FQNEAQ (reference sequence). CDR3 sequence reads: CASSLREPNEQFF. CDR3 bases: TGTGCCAGCAGCTTGCGGGAGCCCAATGAGCAGTTCTTC.

V and J are TRBV29-1 and TRBJ1-1, with unresolved D. In germline, CDR1 is SQVTM, CDR2 ANQGSEA. This CDR3 has 13 amino acids. V lost 0 bases and J 7 bases, leaving 12 bases between the germline ends. The CDR3 bases are TGCAGCGTTGAAGAGACATCGTCCCTTGAAGCTTTCTTT. Translated, it gives CSVEETSSLEAFF.

V and J are TRBV11-2 and TRBJ2-7, with 10 bases lining up with TRBD1. Germline assignment: CDR1 SGHAT and CDR2 FQNNGV. The CDR3 runs to 14 residues. After removal of 2 bases from V and 4 bases from J, the junction contained 2 bases not matched to a gene. CDR3 in amino acids: CASSLWDRGYEQYF. The CDR3 DNA sequence: TGTGCCAGCAGCTTATGGGACAGGGGTTACGAGCAGTACTTC.